These 22 T cell receptor beta chains came from one sample sequenced in a study of blood T cells in healthy people across ages. For the second PCR, which ran for about 7 to 11 cycles, a sample-barcoded 5' primer and a J-beta primer mix were used. TCRdb passed the 5' RACE reads through MiXCR, listing each CDR3 protein once. The sample contains roughly 680,000 distinct CDR3 sequences, roughly 49% of which appear only once. What was sequenced was blood. All receptors derive from a woman aged 60-75 years in good health.

This chain joins TRBV7-6 and TRBJ2-3, with 7 bases that match TRBD2. This CDR3 comprises 16 residues. Germline V gene lookup returns CDR1 SGHVS and CDR2 FNYEAQ. V dropped 5 bases and J dropped 0; count of bases not matched to a gene: 8. The CDR3: CASSVLAVGSTDTQYF. Written as DNA, the CDR3 is TGTGCCAGCAGCGTGCTAGCGGTAGGAAGCACAGATACGCAGTATTTT.

This chain joins TRBV2 and TRBJ2-1, with 10 bases identical to TRBD2. Germline trimming cut 5 bases from V and 6 bases from J; bases unmatched to any gene: 7. The CDR3 has 15 amino acids. The V gene's germline CDR1 is SNHLY and CDR2 FYNNEI. CDR3 sequence (DNA): TGTGCCAGCAGTCTTGAGGCTAGCGGGAGCAATGAGCAGTTCTTC. Translated, it gives CASSLEASGSNEQFF.

The chain carries TRBV30 and TRBJ2-7, with TRBD2 identical over 13 bases. The CDR3 contains 17 residues. Trimming removed 0 bases from V and 6 bases from J; junction bases left unmatched: 11. From germline, CDR1 is GTSNPN and CDR2 SVGIG (reference sequence). Here the CDR3 DNA reads TGTGCCTGGAGTGTATTTTGGACTAGCGGGAGCTCTAGCGAGCAGTACTTC. This codes for CAWSVFWTSGSSSEQYF.

J is TRBJ2-7 and V is TRBV27, with 8 nucleotides matching TRBD1. In germline, CDR1 is MNHEY, CDR2 SMNVEV (reference sequence). The trim removed 3 bases at V and 2 bases at J, leaving 6 bases unmatched. The CDR3 contains 15 residues. The CDR3 DNA reads as TGTGCCAGCAGTTTTCGTCGGGGACAGGCCTACGAGCAGTACTTC. This codes for CASSFRRGQAYEQYF.

In the case of this clonotype: The germline gene is not matched at one end of the junction; a read error may be the cause. This chain uses TRBV24-1 with TRBJ2-7; the match to TRBD1 covers 7 bases. The CDR3 is 13 residues long. Germline values: CDR1 KGHDR, CDR2 SFDVKD. The chain's CDR3 is CAASDLGGGEQYF. CDR3 DNA: TGTGCCGCCAGTGACCTAGGGGGCGGAGAGCAGTACTTC.

This clonotype showed up just once. The chain couples TRBV7-2 to TRBJ1-4, with D tentatively TRBD1 (5 bases). V lost 4 bases to trimming and J lost 3 bases, with 12 bases between them. CDR1 and CDR2 from the germline V gene are SGHTA and FQGNSA. The CDR3 extends over 15 amino acids. CDR3 amino acids: CASSSGTKANEKLFF. Here the CDR3 DNA reads TGTGCCAGCAGCTCCGGGACGAAGGCTAATGAAAAACTGTTTTTT.

This clonotype has a handful of counts. This chain joins TRBV18 and TRBJ1-1; D is uncertain. CDR3 size: 14 residues. The V gene lost 3 bases and the J gene lost 5 bases, with 13 bases spanning the gap. The germline CDR1 and CDR2 sequences are KGHSH and LQKENI. As DNA, the CDR3 is TGTGCCAGCTCACCCTTAGATAGACGGACTGAAGCTTTCTTT. Translated: CASSPLDRRTEAFF.

This clonotype was seen only a few times. V gene TRBV20-1 combines with J gene TRBJ2-1, with 14 nucleotides matching TRBD2. CDR1 and CDR2 (germline): DFQATT, SNEGSKA (reference sequence). J was trimmed by 6 bases and V by 6 bases; bases with no gene match: 4. The CDR3 spans 14 residues. DNA for the CDR3: TGCAGTGCGGGGACTAGCGGGGGACCCAATGAGCAGTTCTTC. Translated: CSAGTSGGPNEQFF.

This clonotype was seen only a few times. The chain carries TRBV7-3 and TRBJ2-1; D is unresolved. CDR3 length equals 12 residues. Germline assignment: CDR1 SGHTA and CDR2 FQGTGA. V was pared by 1 base and J by 4 bases, with 2 bases between. CDR3 in DNA: TGTGCCAGCAGCTTAATTTACAATGAGCAGTTCTTC. It encodes CASSLIYNEQFF. Looking up the rest from reference TRBV7-3 and TRBJ2-1 gives the full variable domain: GAGVSQTPSNKVTEKGKYVELRCDPISGHTALYWYRQSLGQGPEFLIYFQGTGAADDSGLPNDRFFAVRPEGSVSTLKIQRTERGDSAVYLCASSLIYNEQFFGPGTRLTVL.

The sample holds a few counts of this clonotype. The chain uses TRBV28 and TRBJ2-4; maybe TRBD2 (6 bases). Germline assignment: CDR1 MDHEN and CDR2 SYDVKM. This CDR3 comprises 15 residues. V dropped 7 bases and J dropped 10 bases, with 23 bases sitting between them. The CDR3 DNA reads TGTGCCAGCACCCTGGGGGGAAATCGGCAGGAGATTCAGTACTTC. This codes for CASTLGGNRQEIQYF. Combining the CDR3 with reference TRBV28 and TRBJ2-4 gives the whole variable domain DVKVTQSSRYLVKRTGEKVFLECVQDMDHENMFWYRQDPGLGLRLIYFSYDVKMKEKGDIPEGYSVSREKKERFSLILESASTNQTSMYLCASTLGGNRQEIQYFGAGTRLSVL.

The chain employs TRBV13 and TRBJ1-2, with D perhaps TRBD1 (5 bases). The CDR3 has 15 amino acids. V lost 0 bases and J 7 bases, leaving 15 bases between the germline ends. The V gene's germline CDR1 is PRHDT and CDR2 FYEKMQ (reference sequence). CDR3 DNA: TGTGCCAGCAGCTTAGGCGAGGGGTTAGGGGCTGGCTACACCTTC. Its protein is CASSLGEGLGAGYTF.

The V gene is TRBV4-1, the J gene TRBJ2-7; TRBD2 matches 9 bases. V shed 0 bases, J shed 1 base, and the junction held 4 bases outside the gene matches. The CDR3 extends over 16 amino acids. Germline-derived CDR1 and CDR2 are MGHRA and YSYEKL. The chain's CDR3 is CASSQDAAGGSYEQYF. The DNA of the CDR3 is TGCGCCAGCAGCCAAGATGCAGCGGGAGGTTCCTACGAGCAGTACTTC.

This chain links TRBV15 with TRBJ2-3; D unresolved. Trimming pared 5 bases from V and 2 bases from J, leaving 11 bases between. CDR3 length: 14 amino acids. Germline V lookup: CDR1 LNHNV, CDR2 YYDKDF (reference sequence). The DNA of the CDR3 is TGTGCCACCAGCCTAAGGACCGTCACAGATACGCAGTATTTT. It is translated as CATSLRTVTDTQYF.

This clonotype was recorded many times. The genes are TRBV29-1 and TRBJ1-2; 9 bases agree with TRBD1. Germline CDR1 is SQVTM and CDR2 is ANQGSEA. V dropped 5 bases and J dropped 5; count of bases not matched to a gene: 3. The CDR3 runs to 12 residues. The CDR3 region has the DNA TGCAGCGTTACCGGGACAGGGTATGGCTACACCTTC. This encodes CSVTGTGYGYTF.

V usage is TRBV10-3 and J usage is TRBJ2-7, with TRBD2 matching 13 bases. V trimming: 2 bases; J trimming: 7 bases; junction bases outside the gene matches: 5. Looked up from germline, CDR1 is ENHRY and CDR2 is SYGVKD. The CDR3 is 15 residues long. As DNA, the CDR3 is TGTGCCATCAGTGAGGGACTAGCGGGAGCAGTTGAGCAGTACTTC. Protein product: CAISEGLAGAVEQYF.

This clonotype has only a few counts. The rearrangement uses TRBV20-1 and TRBJ1-4, with D possibly TRBD1 on 5 matching bases. The germline V gene encodes CDR1 DFQATT and CDR2 SNEGSKA (reference sequence). This CDR3 spans 13 amino acids. V was trimmed by 6 bases and J by 8 bases, leaving 16 bases between them. As DNA, the CDR3 is TGCAGTGCCACCTACGACAGATCAGAAAAACTGTTTTTT. Amino acids: CSATYDRSEKLFF.

The rearrangement uses TRBV7-9 and TRBJ2-2; D is unresolved. Germline V lookup: CDR1 SEHNR, CDR2 FQNEAQ (reference sequence). The CDR3 covers 14 residues. The V end was cut by 3 bases, the J end by 8 bases, with 13 bases between. Here the CDR3 DNA reads TGTGCCAGCAGCTTCGGACCCGCATTGGGGGAGCTGTTTTTT. Protein: CASSFGPALGELFF.

The rearrangement links TRBV3-1 to TRBJ2-5; 9 nucleotides agree with TRBD2. Matching the DNA end better, TRBJ2-7 makes the J call doubtful. Per the germline V gene, CDR1 is LGHDT and CDR2 is YNNKEL (reference sequence). The CDR3 totals 16 residues. CDR3 amino acids: CASSQGQAGGSYEQYF. CDR3 DNA sequence: TGTGCCAGCAGCCAAGGTCAAGCGGGGGGCTCCTACGAGCAGTACTTC.

This clonotype came up a few times. The chain couples TRBV5-6 to TRBJ2-3; D perhaps matches TRBD1 (6 bases). The V gene's germline CDR1 is SGHDT and CDR2 YYEEEE. This CDR3 contains 16 residues. Trimming stripped 5 bases from V and 3 bases from J, with 19 bases between. The CDR3 bases are TGTGCCAGCAGACGATCCGGGACATCTCGGACAGATACGCAGTATTTT. Amino acids: CASRRSGTSRTDTQYF. Full variable domain (rest looked up from reference TRBV5-6 and TRBJ2-3): DAGVTQSPTHLIKTRGQQVTLRCSPKSGHDTVSWYQQALGQGPQFIFQYYEEEERQRGNFPDRFSGHQFPNYSSELNVNALLLGDSALYLCASRRSGTSRTDTQYFGPGTRLTVL.

V and J are TRBV11-2 and TRBJ2-1, with D maybe TRBD1 (6 bases). The CDR3 extends over 14 amino acids. The germline V and J ends were trimmed by 5 bases and 7 bases, with 15 bases remaining between them. The germline CDR1 and CDR2 sequences are SGHAT and FQNNGV. The CDR3 bases are TGTGCCAGCAGCCCGGTAACAGGGTATAATGAGCAGTTCTTC. Translating gives CASSPVTGYNEQFF. Full variable domain (remainder filled in from reference TRBV11-2 and TRBJ2-1): EAGVAQSPRYKIIEKRQSVAFWCNPISGHATLYWYQQILGQGPKLLIQFQNNGVVDDSQLPKDRFSAERLKGVDSTLKIQPAKLEDSAVYLCASSPVTGYNEQFFGPGTRLTVL.

This clonotype was detected a few times. The J gene is TRBJ1-5, the V gene TRBV6-5, with D perhaps TRBD1 (6 bases). Deletions cut 7 bases from V and 4 bases from J, with 8 bases between. CDR1 is MNHEY and CDR2 is SVGAGI in the germline V gene. This CDR3 contains 12 residues. The CDR3 coding sequence is TGTGCCAGCAATGACAGGAATCAGCCCCAGCATTTT. This encodes CASNDRNQPQHF.

J is TRBJ2-7 and V is TRBV5-1; 12 bases line up with TRBD1. Trimming removed 4 bases from V and 4 bases from J; junction bases left unmatched: 6. The CDR3 has 15 residues. Per germline, CDR1 SGHRS and CDR2 YFSETQ. The CDR3 sequence: CASSIGTGGFYEQYF. The CDR3 DNA reads as TGCGCCAGCAGCATCGGGACAGGGGGCTTTTACGAGCAGTACTTC.